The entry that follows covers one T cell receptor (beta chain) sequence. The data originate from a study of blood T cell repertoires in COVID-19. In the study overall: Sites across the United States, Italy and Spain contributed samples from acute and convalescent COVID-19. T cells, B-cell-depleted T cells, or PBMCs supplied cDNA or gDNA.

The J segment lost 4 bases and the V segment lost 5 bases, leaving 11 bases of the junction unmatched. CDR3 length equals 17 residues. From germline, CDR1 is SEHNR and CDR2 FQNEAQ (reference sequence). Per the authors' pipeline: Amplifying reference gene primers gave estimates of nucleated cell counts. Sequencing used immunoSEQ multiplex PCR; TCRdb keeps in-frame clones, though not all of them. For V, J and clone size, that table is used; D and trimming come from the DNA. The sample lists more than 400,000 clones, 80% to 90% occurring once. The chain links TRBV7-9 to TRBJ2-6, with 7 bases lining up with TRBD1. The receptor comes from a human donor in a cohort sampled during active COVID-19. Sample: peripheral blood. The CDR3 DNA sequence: TGTGCCAGCAGCACGACAGGGCCATTGGGAGGGGCCAACGTCCTGACTTTC. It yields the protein CASSTTGPLGGANVLTF.